This TCR beta chain was sequenced in a study of T cell responses to AZD1222 COVID-19 vaccine. General study findings and limits: Spike as a whole was targeted by vaccine-associated CD4 TCRs, dominant at 160-218 and 743-854.

Concerning this clone: Its specificity is not known.

Produced via immunoSEQ multiplex PCR; TCRdb's table is partial and in-frame only. This sample carries fewer than 150,000 clones, roughly 91% of them seen once, and the ten largest clones take nearly 4.5%. The clonotype was recovered from an adult in good health. The sequencing here drew on peripheral blood, taken on day 0 of AZD1222 vaccination.

The CDR3 spells CASSLGDSGYTF. The DNA of the CDR3 is TGTGCCAGCAGCTTGGGGGACAGTGGCTACACCTTC. This chain connects TRBV5-6 to TRBJ1-2, with TRBD1 identical over 7 bases. The germline V gene encodes CDR1 SGHDT and CDR2 YYEEEE. This CDR3 is 12 amino acids long. V shed 0 bases and J 7 bases; nucleotides not matched to a gene: 0.